Listed below are T cell receptor beta chains from one sample, sequenced in a study of blood T cell repertoires in COVID-19. The method was immunoSEQ multiplex PCR; TCRdb's version includes in-frame clones alone and lacks a portion of them. Altogether over 150,000 clones are present, about 90% being singletons, with the ten largest covering 7% to 7.5%. Material for sequencing was PBMCs or T cells enriched from blood (not recorded which). The receptors here all came from a woman aged 45-65 years who had recovered from COVID-19. The CDR3 runs from the conserved cysteine through the conserved F or W. A D gene is named only where the DNA matches it firmly. Clone size is stated in some rows and not others, as once, few, many or a class when expanded.

V: TRBV19
size: NA
D: NA
J: TRBJ2-1
length: 14
CDR3: CASSLPSSYNEQFF
DNA: TGTGCCAGTAGTCTCCCGAGCTCCTACAATGAGCAGTTCTTC

V: TRBV2
size: NA
D: TRBD2
J: TRBJ2-1
length: 15
CDR3: CASSGGRPVYNEQFF
DNA: TGTGCCAGCAGCGGCGGGAGGCCCGTTTACAATGAGCAGTTCTTC

V: TRBV28
size: NA
D: NA
J: TRBJ1-5
length: 12
CDR3: CASSSGNQPQHF
DNA: TGTGCCAGCAGTTCGGGGAATCAGCCCCAGCATTTT

V: TRBV5-1
size: NA
D: NA
J: TRBJ1-1
length: 15
CDR3: CASTVQGNRNTEAFF
DNA: TGCGCCAGCACCGTCCAGGGCAATCGGAACACTGAAGCTTTCTTT

V: TRBV11-3
size: NA
D: NA
J: TRBJ2-2
length: 14
CDR3: CASSSRQVAGELFF
DNA: TGTGCCAGCAGCTCTAGACAGGTGGCCGGGGAGCTGTTTTTT

V: TRBV3-1/TRBV3-2
size: NA
D: TRBD2
J: TRBJ2-1
length: 17
CDR3: CVSSPWPGLAGDNEQFF
DNA: TGTGTCAGCAGCCCCTGGCCGGGACTAGCGGGAGACAATGAGCAGTTCTTC

V: TRBV24-1
size: NA
D: NA
J: TRBJ2-2
length: 14
CDR3: CATSTGASTGELFF
DNA: TGTGCCACCAGTACGGGAGCGAGCACCGGGGAGCTGTTTTTT

V: TRBV24-1
size: once
D: NA
J: TRBJ1-5
length: 17
CDR3: CATSRGGIQDGNQPQHF
DNA: TGTGCCACCTCCCGCGGGGGGATTCAGGATGGCAATCAGCCCCAGCATTTT

V: TRBV7-8
size: NA
D: NA
J: TRBJ2-7
length: 15
CDR3: CASSLADTAGYEQYF
DNA: TGTGCCAGCAGCTTGGCGGACACGGCCGGCTACGAGCAGTACTTC

V: TRBV24-1
size: NA
D: TRBD1
J: TRBJ1-1
length: 13
CDR3: CATSDRGYTEAFF
DNA: TGTGCCACCAGCGACAGGGGATACACTGAAGCTTTCTTT

V: TRBV15
size: NA
D: TRBD1
J: TRBJ1-2
length: 15
CDR3: CATSRGDRDLSGYTF
DNA: TGTGCCACCAGCAGAGGTGACAGGGATTTAAGCGGCTACACCTTC

V: TRBV24-1
size: NA
D: TRBD2
J: TRBJ2-1
length: 17
CDR3: CATSDYRLGLSAGEQFF
DNA: TGTGCCACCAGTGATTACCGCCTGGGACTATCGGCGGGTGAGCAGTTCTTC

V: TRBV7-2
size: NA
D: TRBD2
J: TRBJ2-5
length: 15
CDR3: CASSPNGGARETQYF
DNA: TGTGCCAGCAGCCCGAACGGGGGGGCGCGGGAGACCCAGTACTTC

V: TRBV5-1
size: NA
D: NA
J: TRBJ2-7
length: 14
CDR3: CASHDGPGGYEQYF
DNA: TGCGCCTCACACGACGGACCCGGGGGCTACGAGCAGTACTTC

V: TRBV6-1
size: NA
D: TRBD2
J: TRBJ2-7
length: 15
CDR3: CASSEASGSSYEQYF
DNA: TGTGCCAGCAGTGAAGCTAGCGGGAGCTCCTACGAGCAGTACTTC

V: TRBV28
size: NA
D: NA
J: TRBJ1-1
length: 14
CDR3: CASSPLRENTEAFF
DNA: TGTGCCAGCAGTCCCCTGAGGGAGAACACTGAAGCTTTCTTT

V: TRBV6-2/TRBV6-3
size: NA
D: TRBD2
J: TRBJ2-7
length: 14
CDR3: CASSRLAGSYEQYF
DNA: TGTGCCAGCAGTAGGCTAGCGGGTTCCTACGAGCAGTACTTC

V: TRBV28
size: NA
D: TRBD2
J: TRBJ2-1
length: 15
CDR3: CASSLSGSVYNEQFF
DNA: TGTGCCAGCAGTTTAAGCGGGAGTGTCTACAATGAGCAGTTCTTC

V: TRBV19
size: few
D: NA
J: TRBJ1-5
length: 18
CDR3: CASSPQGPLLGSNQPQHF
DNA: TGTGCCAGTAGTCCGCAGGGGCCGCTTCTTGGGAGCAATCAGCCCCAGCATTTT

V: TRBV7-9
size: NA
D: TRBD1
J: TRBJ2-5
length: 16
CDR3: CASRGSPGQGKETQYF
DNA: TGTGCCAGCAGAGGTTCCCCGGGACAGGGGAAAGAGACCCAGTACTTC

V: TRBV10-1
size: NA
D: NA
J: TRBJ1-1
length: 16
CDR3: CASSDLAGPKNTEAFF
DNA: TGCGCCAGCAGTGATCTTGCGGGACCCAAGAACACTGAAGCTTTCTTT

V: TRBV18
size: NA
D: NA
J: TRBJ2-3
length: 13
CDR3: CASSRGDTDTQYF
DNA: TGTGCCAGCTCACGGGGCGACACAGATACGCAGTATTTT

V: TRBV6-5
size: NA
D: NA
J: TRBJ2-5
length: 14
CDR3: CASASQGGQETQYF
DNA: TGTGCCAGCGCGTCACAAGGAGGTCAGGAGACCCAGTACTTC

V: TRBV19
size: NA
D: TRBD1
J: TRBJ1-2
length: 17
CDR3: CASSSSLGTGHGYGYTF
DNA: TGTGCCAGTAGTTCCTCTTTGGGGACAGGGCACGGCTATGGCTACACCTTC

V: TRBV29-1
size: NA
D: TRBD2
J: TRBJ2-1
length: 14
CDR3: CSVVGSGRAVEQFF
DNA: TGCAGCGTTGTGGGTAGCGGGAGGGCCGTTGAGCAGTTCTTC

V: TRBV9
size: NA
D: NA
J: TRBJ2-7
length: 14
CDR3: CASSVEGRVGEQYF
DNA: TGTGCCAGCAGCGTAGAAGGCAGGGTGGGAGAGCAGTACTTC

V: TRBV19
size: NA
D: NA
J: TRBJ2-6
length: 17
CDR3: CASSISGLNSGANVLTF
DNA: TGTGCCAGTAGTATTTCAGGGCTAAACTCTGGGGCCAACGTCCTGACTTTC

V: TRBV11-1
size: NA
D: NA
J: TRBJ2-1
length: 15
CDR3: CASSLAQSGSDEQFF
DNA: TGTGCCAGCAGCTTAGCGCAGTCGGGATCGGATGAGCAGTTCTTC

V: TRBV27
size: NA
D: TRBD2
J: TRBJ2-5
length: 14
CDR3: CASSLSRLAGTQYF
DNA: TGTGCCAGCAGTTTATCTCGACTAGCGGGGACCCAGTACTTC

V: TRBV7-2
size: NA
D: TRBD1
J: TRBJ2-1
length: 13
CDR3: CAIGQGLGNEQFF
DNA: TGTGCCATTGGACAGGGACTCGGGAATGAGCAGTTCTTC

V: TRBV6-6
size: NA
D: TRBD1
J: TRBJ2-1
length: 16
CDR3: CASSSLQGATYNEQFF
DNA: TGTGCCAGCAGTAGCCTACAGGGGGCCACCTACAATGAGCAGTTCTTC

V: TRBV7-9
size: NA
D: TRBD2
J: TRBJ2-1
length: 17
CDR3: CASSLGTSGRAGDEQFF
DNA: TGTGCCAGCAGCCTCGGGACTAGCGGGAGGGCCGGGGATGAGCAGTTCTTC

V: TRBV7-2
size: NA
D: TRBD1
J: TRBJ1-1
length: 16
CDR3: CASSLPQGSVNTEAFF
DNA: TGTGCCAGCAGCCTTCCACAGGGGAGCGTGAACACTGAAGCTTTCTTT

V: TRBV11-2
size: NA
D: TRBD2
J: TRBJ2-7
length: 19
CDR3: CASSLRGGTSGRSSYEQYF
DNA: TGTGCCAGCAGCTTAAGGGGGGGGACTAGCGGGAGGAGCTCCTACGAGCAGTACTTC

V: TRBV12-3/TRBV12-4
size: NA
D: NA
J: TRBJ1-1
length: 12
CDR3: CASSFSSGFAFF
DNA: TGTGCCAGCAGTTTTAGTTCAGGGTTTGCCTTCTTT

V: TRBV7-2
size: NA
D: TRBD1
J: TRBJ1-5
length: 14
CDR3: CASSLQGGNQPQHF
DNA: TGTGCCAGCAGCCTTCAGGGGGGCAATCAGCCCCAGCATTTT

V: TRBV13
size: NA
D: NA
J: TRBJ1-1
length: 13
CDR3: CASSLGAQPEAFF
DNA: TGTGCCAGCAGCTTAGGGGCACAGCCTGAAGCTTTCTTT

V: TRBV4-2
size: NA
D: TRBD2
J: TRBJ2-1
length: 19
CDR3: CASSQEWGLAGWTGNEQFF
DNA: TGTGCCAGCAGCCAAGAATGGGGACTAGCGGGATGGACGGGCAATGAGCAGTTCTTC

V: TRBV28
size: NA
D: TRBD1
J: TRBJ1-1
length: 16
CDR3: CASSSLGQGRNTEAFF
DNA: TGTGCCAGCAGTTCTTTGGGACAGGGGAGGAACACTGAAGCTTTCTTT

V: TRBV19
size: NA
D: NA
J: TRBJ1-5
length: 17
CDR3: CASSTHGFPYSNQPQHF
DNA: TGTGCCAGTAGTACGCACGGTTTTCCGTATAGCAATCAGCCCCAGCATTTT

V: TRBV6-1
size: NA
D: NA
J: TRBJ1-2
length: 15
CDR3: CASSETLQAFYGYTF
DNA: TGTGCCAGCAGTGAAACCCTCCAGGCGTTCTATGGCTACACCTTC

V: TRBV30
size: NA
D: TRBD1
J: TRBJ2-7
length: 14
CDR3: CAWRRGQGTYEQYF
DNA: TGTGCCTGGAGAAGGGGACAGGGGACCTACGAGCAGTACTTC

V: TRBV27
size: NA
D: TRBD1
J: TRBJ1-2
length: 13
CDR3: CASRETGDYGYTF
DNA: TGTGCCAGCAGGGAAACAGGGGACTATGGCTACACCTTC

V: TRBV5-6
size: once
D: TRBD2
J: TRBJ2-5
length: 16
CDR3: CASSPWTSGRAVTQYF
DNA: TGTGCCAGCAGCCCCTGGACTAGCGGGAGGGCGGTGACCCAGTACTTC

V: TRBV18
size: NA
D: TRBD1
J: TRBJ1-3
length: 15
CDR3: CASSRQGASGNTIYF
DNA: TGTGCCAGCTCGAGACAGGGGGCCTCTGGAAACACCATATATTTT

V: TRBV27
size: few
D: NA
J: TRBJ2-7
length: 13
CDR3: CASSLGEGDEQYF
DNA: TGTGCCAGCAGTTTGGGAGAGGGCGACGAGCAGTACTTC

V: TRBV5-6
size: NA
D: NA
J: TRBJ2-1
length: 14
CDR3: CASSLLGRNNEQFF
DNA: TGTGCCAGCAGCCTCCTTGGCAGGAACAATGAGCAGTTCTTC

V: TRBV30
size: NA
D: TRBD2
J: TRBJ2-3
length: 17
CDR3: CAWSVRRTSGRADTQYF
DNA: TGTGCCTGGAGTGTACGCAGGACTAGCGGGAGGGCAGATACGCAGTATTTT

V: TRBV19
size: NA
D: NA
J: TRBJ1-6
length: 13
CDR3: CASSIREDSPLHF
DNA: TGTGCCAGTAGTATCCGGGAGGATTCACCCCTCCACTTT

V: TRBV27
size: NA
D: TRBD2
J: TRBJ2-1
length: 15
CDR3: CASSLSSGSKNEQFF
DNA: TGTGCCAGCAGTTTATCTAGCGGGAGCAAGAATGAGCAGTTCTTC

V: TRBV12-5
size: once
D: NA
J: TRBJ2-7
length: 16
CDR3: CASGLVRAGLSYEQYF
DNA: TGTGCTAGTGGTTTGGTACGGGCGGGACTTTCCTACGAGCAGTACTTC

V: TRBV7-6
size: NA
D: TRBD1
J: TRBJ2-7
length: 12
CDR3: CASSPVDRGQYF
DNA: TGTGCCAGCAGCCCAGTGGACAGGGGGCAGTACTTC

V: TRBV19
size: NA
D: NA
J: TRBJ2-7
length: 12
CDR3: CASSASGREQYF
DNA: TGTGCCAGTAGTGCAAGTGGGAGGGAGCAGTACTTC

V: TRBV11-2
size: once
D: NA
J: TRBJ2-1
length: 15
CDR3: CASSIIRDPWNEQFF
DNA: TGTGCCAGCAGTATAATACGGGATCCTTGGAATGAGCAGTTCTTC

V: TRBV7-8
size: NA
D: TRBD1
J: TRBJ1-4
length: 18
CDR3: CASSLVPGGLATNEKLFF
DNA: TGTGCCAGCAGCTTAGTACCAGGGGGACTTGCAACTAATGAAAAACTGTTTTTT

V: TRBV7-2
size: once
D: NA
J: TRBJ1-2
length: 15
CDR3: CASSSFGGSSYGYTF
DNA: TGTGCCAGCAGCTCGTTTGGGGGGTCTAGCTATGGCTACACCTTC